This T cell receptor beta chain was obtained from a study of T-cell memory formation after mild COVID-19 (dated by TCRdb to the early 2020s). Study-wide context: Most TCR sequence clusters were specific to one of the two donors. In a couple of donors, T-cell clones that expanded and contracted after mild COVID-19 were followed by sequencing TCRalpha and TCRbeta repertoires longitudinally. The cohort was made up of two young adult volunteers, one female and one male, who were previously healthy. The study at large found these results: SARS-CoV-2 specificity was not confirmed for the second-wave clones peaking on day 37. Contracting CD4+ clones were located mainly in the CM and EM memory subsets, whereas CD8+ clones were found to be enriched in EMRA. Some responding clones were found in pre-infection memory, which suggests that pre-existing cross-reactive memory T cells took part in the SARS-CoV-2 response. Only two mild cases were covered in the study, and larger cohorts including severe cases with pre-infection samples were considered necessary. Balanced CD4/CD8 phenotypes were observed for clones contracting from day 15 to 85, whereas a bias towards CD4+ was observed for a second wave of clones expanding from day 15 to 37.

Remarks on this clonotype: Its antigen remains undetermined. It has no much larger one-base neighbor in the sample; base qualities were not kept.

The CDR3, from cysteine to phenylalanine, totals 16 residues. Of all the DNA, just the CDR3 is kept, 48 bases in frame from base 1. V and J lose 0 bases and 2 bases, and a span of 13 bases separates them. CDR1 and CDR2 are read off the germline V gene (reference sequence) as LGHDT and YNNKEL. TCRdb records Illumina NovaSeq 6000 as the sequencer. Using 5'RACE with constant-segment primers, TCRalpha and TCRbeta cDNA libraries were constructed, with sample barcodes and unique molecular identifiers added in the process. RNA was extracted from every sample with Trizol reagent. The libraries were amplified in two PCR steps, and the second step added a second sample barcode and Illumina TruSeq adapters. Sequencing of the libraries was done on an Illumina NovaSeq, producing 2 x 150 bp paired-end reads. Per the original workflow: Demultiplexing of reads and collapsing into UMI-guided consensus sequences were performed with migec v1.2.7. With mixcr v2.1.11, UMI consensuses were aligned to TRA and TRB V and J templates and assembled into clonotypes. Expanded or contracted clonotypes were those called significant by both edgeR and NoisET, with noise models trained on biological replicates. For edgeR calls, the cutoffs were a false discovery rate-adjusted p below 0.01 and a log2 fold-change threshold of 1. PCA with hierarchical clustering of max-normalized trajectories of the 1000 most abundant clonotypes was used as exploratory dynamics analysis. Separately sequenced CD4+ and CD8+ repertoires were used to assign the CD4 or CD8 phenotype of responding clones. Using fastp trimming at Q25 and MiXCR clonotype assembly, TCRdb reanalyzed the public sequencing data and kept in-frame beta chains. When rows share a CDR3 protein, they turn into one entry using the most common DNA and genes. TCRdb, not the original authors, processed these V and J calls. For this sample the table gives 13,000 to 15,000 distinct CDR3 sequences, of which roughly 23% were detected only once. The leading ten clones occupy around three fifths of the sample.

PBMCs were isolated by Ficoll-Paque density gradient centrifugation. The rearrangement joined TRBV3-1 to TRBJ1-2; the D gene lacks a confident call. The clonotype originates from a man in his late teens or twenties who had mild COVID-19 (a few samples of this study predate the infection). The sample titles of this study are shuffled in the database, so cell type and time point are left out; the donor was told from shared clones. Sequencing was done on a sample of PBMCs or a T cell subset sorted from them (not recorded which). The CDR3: CASSQDQVSLNYGYTF. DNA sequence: TGTGCCAGCAGCCAAGATCAGGTTAGCCTAAACTATGGCTACACCTTC.